This T cell receptor beta chain was retrieved from a study of blood T cell repertoires in COVID-19. This table comes from immunoSEQ multiplex PCR, and its TCRdb copy is limited to in-frame clones, with some not included. The sample consists of approximately 240,000 clones, around 85% of them appearing once. The clonotype originates from a woman between 35 and 50 years old with active or convalescent COVID-19. Sequenced input: peripheral blood.

As DNA, the CDR3 is TGTGCCAGCAGTTTTTGGCAGGGGGCTGAAGCTTTCTTT. Amino acids: CASSFWQGAEAFF. The gene calls are TRBV12-3 or TRBV12-4 and TRBJ1-1, with 7 positions matching TRBD1. After removal of 3 bases from V and 6 bases from J, the junction contained 4 bases not matched to a gene. The CDR3 is 13 residues long.